This T cell receptor (beta chain) stems from a study of blood T cells in healthy people across ages (dated by TCRdb to the mid-2010s). For the study in its entirety: In model experiments, roughly one uniquely barcoded TCR beta cDNA molecule per two T cells was captured by template switching. The donors were divided into four age groups: young (average about 15 years), middle-aged (over 35), aged (around 67) and long-lived (about 79). The study measured age-related changes in TCR beta repertoire diversity using deep sequencing normalized with unique cDNA molecular identifiers. The study analyzed two additional independent replicas of 1 million unique cDNA reads from the same blood draw for two donors, one aged 18 to 29 and one aged 80 or older. To avoid experimental bias, donors of different ages were spread randomly across the sequencing lanes.

Library generation was performed with 5' RACE. The data were produced on an Illumina HiSeq 2500. The second PCR ran for about 6 to 12 cycles and used a J-beta primer mix along with a sample-barcoded 5' primer. A template-switch 5' adaptor carrying 12 random nucleotides introduced a unique molecular identifier onto each TCR beta cDNA molecule. Each sample yielded at least 2.5 million CDR3-containing paired-end reads. First-strand cDNA was synthesized from all RNA with the Mint cDNA synthesis kit, primed by a TRBC-specific oligonucleotide. After uracil-DNA glycosylase treatment, a first 18-cycle PCR used universal primers M1SS and BC2_uni_R on all cDNA. The published analysis was carried out like this. Each sample was normalized by randomly selecting 1 million high-quality reads, each carrying a distinct molecular identifier. Instead of being binned into consensus sequences, reads that shared molecular identifiers were thrown out. MiTCR, run with a Q25 quality threshold and the strictest error-elimination algorithm, handled CDR3 identification, clonotype clustering and error correction. Lower-bound total TCR beta diversity was estimated with a nonparametric unseen species model using Euler transformation. TCRdb reanalyzed the raw reads on its own, using fastp at Q25 for trimming and MiXCR for clone calling, and kept in-frame beta chains. Rows with one shared CDR3 protein collapse into an entry with the most common genes and DNA. The V and J calls shown here were made by TCRdb, not taken from the authors' results. Across this sample there are hundreds of thousands of distinct CDR3 sequences, with more than 20% seen only once. The top ten clones comprise approximately 3.7% of the sample.

V trim: 0 bases; J trim: 6 bases; unmatched bases: 0. The CDR3 goes from the cysteine to the phenylalanine over 14 residues. Only the CDR3 part of the read is kept: 42 bases, read in frame from the first base. According to the germline V gene, CDR1 reads SGHRS and CDR2 reads YFSETQ. With respect to this clonotype: This clone's antigen is unknown. No much larger clone is present one base from it, and per-base qualities are unavailable.

Results the study describes overall, beyond this receptor: Observed TCR beta diversity per million T cells fell roughly linearly with age, and a significant reduction was already apparent by age around 39. Estimates of total diversity from one million sequenced T cells were regarded as lower bounds and underestimates. The CMV infection status of donors was not known, potentially confounding age-related changes in expanded clonotypes. Conclusive comparison of naive and antigen-experienced compartments was prevented by the profiling of bulk unsorted PBMCs. Observed TCR beta diversity correlated strongly with the percentage of naive T cells measured by flow cytometry. Compared with the aged group, the long-lived group had more naive CD4+ T cells, fewer expanded clones and increased TCR diversity, a pattern suggesting age selection.

Systemically healthy Caucasian individuals from Russia, around 39 in total and aged about 6 to 100 years, were included as donors. Around 10 milliliters of peripheral blood were drawn from each donor into EDTA-treated Vacutainer tubes. Ficoll-Paque density-gradient centrifugation was used to isolate PBMCs, with at least 7 million per sample. Trizol reagent was used to extract total RNA from PBMCs, with at least 6 micrograms per sample. The percentages of naive CD45RAhigh/CD27high T cells were determined by flow cytometry on a PBMC aliquot from every donor. This receptor chain uses TRBV5-1 and TRBJ2-2, with 9 junctional bases fitting TRBD2. The source of this sequence is a man in his 70s in good health. The source material was blood. The DNA sequence is as follows: TGCGCCAGCAGCTTGGGGACTAGCGCCGGGGAGCTGTTTTTT. This gives the protein CASSLGTSAGELFF.